Included here is one T cell receptor (beta chain) sequence, with context. This entry comes from a study of blood T cell repertoires in COVID-19. Study-wide background: Both acute and convalescent COVID-19 samples were obtained from the United States, Italy and Spain. Sample material is recorded as cDNA or gDNA derived from T cells, B-cell-depleted T cells, or PBMCs.

In the source study's methods: Reference gene primers were amplified, and this amplification served to estimate nucleated cell counts. The repertoire was sequenced with immunoSEQ multiplex PCR; TCRdb's copy has only in-frame clones and lacks some. That table is the source of V, J and clone size, and D and trimming were worked out from the DNA. The sample includes about 130,000 clones, more than 75% of them seen just once. The CDR3 is 15 residues long. V lost 3 bases, J lost 9 bases, and 12 bases stayed unmatched. Germline CDR1 and CDR2: SGHRS and YFSETQ. The TCR originated in a man aged 45-65 years with active COVID-19. Input material: peripheral blood. The J gene is TRBJ2-1, the V gene TRBV5-1; 7 nucleotides match TRBD2. In nucleotides, the CDR3 is TGCGCCAGCAGCTCGGAAAGCGGGGCGCCCCTTGAGCAGTTCTTC. Protein product: CASSSESGAPLEQFF.